A selection of T cell receptor beta chains follows, all from one sample in a study of shared clonotypes between healthy human individuals. TCRdb's copy holds only in-frame clones and misses some; the assay was immunoSEQ multiplex PCR. The data hold about 2.5 million clones, with roughly 92% observed a single time. The specimen was naive CD4+ T cells from PBMCs. The receptors stem from a man between 18 and 35 years old in good health. Some clones in this sample may be carry-over from other donors' samples. CDR3s include the opening cysteine and the closing phenylalanine or tryptophan. Fields, in order: V gene, D gene, clone size, J gene, CDR3 protein, CDR3 DNA. D genes are given only for firm matches. Rows give clone size only sometimes, using once, few, many, or a class for an expanded clone.

v_call: TRBV5-1; d_call: TRBD2; clone_size: NA; j_call: TRBJ2-1; cdr3_aa: CASSSLAGVANEQFF; cdr3_nt: TGCGCCAGCAGCTCACTAGCGGGAGTGGCGAATGAGCAGTTCTTC
v_call: TRBV18; d_call: NA; clone_size: NA; j_call: TRBJ2-1; cdr3_aa: CASSPASYNEQFF; cdr3_nt: TGTGCCAGCTCACCAGCCTCCTACAATGAGCAGTTCTTC
v_call: TRBV19; d_call: NA; clone_size: NA; j_call: TRBJ2-4; cdr3_aa: CASNLWGAKNIQYF; cdr3_nt: TGTGCCAGTAATTTATGGGGAGCCAAAAACATTCAGTACTTC
v_call: TRBV6-6; d_call: TRBD2; clone_size: NA; j_call: TRBJ2-7; cdr3_aa: CASSGTGRSTYEQYF; cdr3_nt: TGTGCCAGCAGTGGCACCGGGAGGTCCACCTACGAGCAGTACTTC
v_call: TRBV6-1; d_call: NA; clone_size: NA; j_call: TRBJ1-5; cdr3_aa: CASLIQGESYQPQHF; cdr3_nt: TGTGCCAGCCTCATTCAAGGGGAAAGCTATCAGCCCCAGCATTTT
v_call: TRBV5-1; d_call: TRBD1; clone_size: NA; j_call: TRBJ2-7; cdr3_aa: CASSPGQGSAYEQYF; cdr3_nt: TGCGCCAGCAGCCCCGGACAGGGCTCCGCTTACGAGCAGTACTTC
v_call: TRBV5-1; d_call: NA; clone_size: few; j_call: TRBJ1-2; cdr3_aa: CASSSGQSTYGYTF; cdr3_nt: TGCGCCAGCAGCTCCGGACAGAGCACCTATGGCTACACCTTC
v_call: TRBV19; d_call: TRBD2; clone_size: NA; j_call: TRBJ2-1; cdr3_aa: CASSPWTSGRNNEQFF; cdr3_nt: TGTGCCAGTAGTCCATGGACTAGCGGGAGAAACAATGAGCAGTTCTTC
v_call: TRBV7-7; d_call: NA; clone_size: NA; j_call: TRBJ2-3; cdr3_aa: CASSLTPTDTQYF; cdr3_nt: TGTGCCAGCAGCTTAACACCCACAGATACGCAGTATTTT
v_call: TRBV29-1; d_call: TRBD1; clone_size: NA; j_call: TRBJ2-2; cdr3_aa: CSVAGGADTGELFF; cdr3_nt: TGCAGCGTTGCAGGGGGCGCGGACACCGGGGAGCTGTTTTTT
v_call: TRBV6-6; d_call: NA; clone_size: NA; j_call: TRBJ1-4; cdr3_aa: CASSYRPANEKLFF; cdr3_nt: TGTGCCAGCAGTTACCGGCCAGCAAATGAAAAACTGTTTTTT
v_call: TRBV6-1; d_call: NA; clone_size: NA; j_call: TRBJ2-3; cdr3_aa: CASSEDRATDTQYF; cdr3_nt: TGTGCCAGCAGTGAAGACAGAGCCACAGATACGCAGTATTTT
v_call: TRBV18; d_call: TRBD1; clone_size: NA; j_call: TRBJ2-7; cdr3_aa: CASSRDRDDEQYF; cdr3_nt: TGTGCCAGCTCTAGGGACAGGGATGACGAGCAGTACTTC
v_call: TRBV7-3; d_call: NA; clone_size: NA; j_call: TRBJ1-1; cdr3_aa: CASSRGADTEAFF; cdr3_nt: TGTGCCAGCAGCCGTGGGGCTGACACTGAAGCTTTCTTT
v_call: TRBV28; d_call: NA; clone_size: NA; j_call: TRBJ2-6; cdr3_aa: CASSPGFNSGANVLTF; cdr3_nt: TGTGCCAGCAGTCCGGGGTTCAACTCTGGGGCCAACGTCCTGACTTTC
v_call: TRBV4-1; d_call: NA; clone_size: NA; j_call: TRBJ2-1; cdr3_aa: CASSLGAARGLVNEQFF; cdr3_nt: TGCGCCAGCAGCCTAGGGGCGGCCAGAGGTCTTGTCAATGAGCAGTTCTTC
v_call: TRBV7-2; d_call: NA; clone_size: NA; j_call: TRBJ2-5; cdr3_aa: CASSPSVSPVDF; cdr3_nt: TGTGCCAGCAGCCCGAGCGTGTCCCCCGTGGACTTC
v_call: TRBV18; d_call: NA; clone_size: NA; j_call: TRBJ2-2; cdr3_aa: CASSPYPLLGANTGELFF; cdr3_nt: TGTGCCAGCTCACCCTACCCACTGCTGGGTGCGAACACCGGGGAGCTGTTTTTT
v_call: TRBV4-3; d_call: TRBD1; clone_size: once; j_call: TRBJ2-2; cdr3_aa: CASSQEGGRGTGELFF; cdr3_nt: TGCGCCAGCAGCCAAGAAGGTGGCAGGGGGACCGGGGAGCTGTTTTTT
v_call: TRBV6-4; d_call: NA; clone_size: NA; j_call: TRBJ2-1; cdr3_aa: CASGGRTVSYNEQFF; cdr3_nt: TGTGCCAGCGGGGGGAGGACAGTTTCCTACAATGAGCAGTTCTTC
v_call: TRBV9; d_call: TRBD1; clone_size: NA; j_call: TRBJ1-2; cdr3_aa: CASSPRDRVRARFGYTF; cdr3_nt: TGTGCCAGCAGCCCCCGGGACAGGGTCCGCGCCCGTTTTGGCTACACCTTC
v_call: TRBV6-1; d_call: NA; clone_size: NA; j_call: TRBJ1-2; cdr3_aa: CASSVRGDYGYTF; cdr3_nt: TGTGCCAGCAGTGTCCGGGGTGACTATGGCTACACCTTC
v_call: TRBV10-3; d_call: TRBD1; clone_size: NA; j_call: TRBJ2-5; cdr3_aa: CAISARQGGKTQYF; cdr3_nt: TGTGCCATCAGTGCGCGACAGGGCGGAAAGACCCAGTACTTC
v_call: TRBV20-1; d_call: NA; clone_size: NA; j_call: TRBJ2-2; cdr3_aa: CSASGRGELFF; cdr3_nt: TGCAGTGCGTCGGGTCGCGGGGAGCTGTTTTTT
v_call: TRBV19; d_call: NA; clone_size: NA; j_call: TRBJ1-5; cdr3_aa: CASNHRTGGVRPQHF; cdr3_nt: TGTGCCAGTAACCACAGGACCGGCGGGGTACGGCCCCAGCATTTT
v_call: TRBV7-3; d_call: TRBD1; clone_size: NA; j_call: TRBJ2-7; cdr3_aa: CASSFGTGAYEQYF; cdr3_nt: TGTGCCAGCAGCTTCGGGACAGGGGCTTACGAGCAGTACTTC
v_call: TRBV5-1; d_call: TRBD2; clone_size: NA; j_call: TRBJ2-5; cdr3_aa: CASSLLAGVRQETQYF; cdr3_nt: TGCGCCAGCAGCCTTCTAGCGGGAGTAAGGCAAGAGACCCAGTACTTC
v_call: TRBV6-1; d_call: NA; clone_size: NA; j_call: TRBJ2-1; cdr3_aa: CASSEDAGYYNEQFF; cdr3_nt: TGTGCCAGCAGTGAAGATGCGGGATACTACAATGAGCAGTTCTTC
v_call: TRBV28; d_call: NA; clone_size: NA; j_call: TRBJ2-7; cdr3_aa: CASRRTALSYEQYF; cdr3_nt: TGTGCCAGCAGGCGGACAGCCCTGTCCTACGAGCAGTACTTC
v_call: TRBV19; d_call: NA; clone_size: NA; j_call: TRBJ2-1; cdr3_aa: CASRTLGGNEQFF; cdr3_nt: TGTGCCAGTCGTACCCTCGGAGGGAATGAGCAGTTCTTC
v_call: TRBV5-4; d_call: NA; clone_size: NA; j_call: TRBJ2-1; cdr3_aa: CASSSGLGEQFF; cdr3_nt: TGTGCCAGCAGCTCGGGACTGGGGGAGCAGTTCTTC
v_call: TRBV28; d_call: TRBD1; clone_size: NA; j_call: TRBJ1-5; cdr3_aa: CASSLTGGQPQHF; cdr3_nt: TGTGCCAGCAGTTTGACAGGGGGCCAGCCCCAGCATTTT
v_call: TRBV2; d_call: TRBD1; clone_size: few; j_call: TRBJ1-5; cdr3_aa: CASSEDRGNQPQHF; cdr3_nt: TGTGCCAGCAGTGAGGACAGGGGCAATCAGCCCCAGCATTTT
v_call: TRBV9; d_call: TRBD2; clone_size: NA; j_call: TRBJ2-2; cdr3_aa: CASSALAGVSGELFF; cdr3_nt: TGTGCCAGCAGCGCCCTAGCGGGAGTGAGCGGGGAGCTGTTTTTT
v_call: TRBV5-1; d_call: NA; clone_size: NA; j_call: TRBJ2-2; cdr3_aa: CASSLGEGTGELFF; cdr3_nt: TGCGCCAGCAGCTTGGGTGAAGGGACCGGGGAGCTGTTTTTT
v_call: TRBV2; d_call: NA; clone_size: NA; j_call: TRBJ1-5; cdr3_aa: CASSREPGTQPQHF; cdr3_nt: TGTGCCAGCAGCCGTGAGCCGGGCACTCAGCCCCAGCATTTT
v_call: TRBV7-8; d_call: NA; clone_size: NA; j_call: TRBJ1-5; cdr3_aa: CASSLTPLGPQHF; cdr3_nt: TGTGCCAGCAGCTTAACCCCTCTTGGGCCCCAGCATTTT
v_call: TRBV7-2; d_call: NA; clone_size: NA; j_call: TRBJ2-3; cdr3_aa: CASSLALGADTQYF; cdr3_nt: TGTGCCAGCAGCTTAGCGCTTGGGGCAGATACGCAGTATTTT
v_call: TRBV7-3; d_call: NA; clone_size: once; j_call: TRBJ2-3; cdr3_aa: CASSSPLGGPLLDTQYF; cdr3_nt: TGTGCCAGCAGCTCACCCCTGGGTGGGCCCTTGTTAGATACGCAGTATTTT
v_call: TRBV5-1; d_call: NA; clone_size: NA; j_call: TRBJ1-1; cdr3_aa: CASSLDYAGVTEAFF; cdr3_nt: TGCGCCAGCAGCTTGGATTACGCAGGAGTTACTGAAGCTTTCTTT
v_call: TRBV5-1; d_call: TRBD1; clone_size: NA; j_call: TRBJ2-5; cdr3_aa: CASSFSGQGSQETQYF; cdr3_nt: TGCGCCAGCAGCTTCTCGGGACAGGGTAGTCAAGAGACCCAGTACTTC